This T cell receptor (beta chain) stems from a study of shared clonotypes between healthy human individuals. Sequenced by immunoSEQ multiplex PCR; TCRdb stores in-frame clones only, minus some. The profile shows under 600,000 clones, more than 95% of them singletons. CDR3 length: 16 residues. Germline-derived CDR1 and CDR2 are MGHRA and YSYEKL. V lost 4 bases to trimming and J lost 1 base, with 16 bases between them. Sequenced material: naive CD4+ T cells sorted from blood. Subset given: CD45RA+ positively selected. This rearrangement joins TRBV4-1 to TRBJ2-5; TRBD1 might be the D (6 bases). The source of this sequence is a woman in her 30s in good health. The CDR3 bases are TGCGCCAGCAGCCTGGGCAGGGGAAGAGGCCAAGAGACCCAGTACTTC. Translated, it gives CASSLGRGRGQETQYF.